This TCR beta chain was sequenced for a study of blood T cell repertoires in COVID-19. Whole-study context: In each case, the material was cDNA or gDNA derived from T cells, B-cell-depleted T cells, or PBMCs.

The CDR3 is 13 amino acids. The J segment lost 5 bases and the V segment lost 4 bases, leaving 5 bases of the junction unmatched. Germline CDR1 reads SGHRS; CDR2 reads YFSETQ. The method was immunoSEQ multiplex PCR; TCRdb's version includes in-frame clones alone and lacks a portion of them. The data show about 140,000 clones, 84% seen once. For this clone: Other DNA variants within this sample encode the same CDR3.

The receptor's source is a woman aged 80 or over in a cohort sampled during active or convalescent COVID-19. Sequencing was performed on peripheral blood. V and J are TRBV5-1 and TRBJ2-5; 7 positions match TRBD1. The chain's CDR3 is CASSPQGEETQYF. CDR3 nucleotides: TGCGCCAGCAGCCCCCAGGGGGAGGAGACCCAGTACTTC.